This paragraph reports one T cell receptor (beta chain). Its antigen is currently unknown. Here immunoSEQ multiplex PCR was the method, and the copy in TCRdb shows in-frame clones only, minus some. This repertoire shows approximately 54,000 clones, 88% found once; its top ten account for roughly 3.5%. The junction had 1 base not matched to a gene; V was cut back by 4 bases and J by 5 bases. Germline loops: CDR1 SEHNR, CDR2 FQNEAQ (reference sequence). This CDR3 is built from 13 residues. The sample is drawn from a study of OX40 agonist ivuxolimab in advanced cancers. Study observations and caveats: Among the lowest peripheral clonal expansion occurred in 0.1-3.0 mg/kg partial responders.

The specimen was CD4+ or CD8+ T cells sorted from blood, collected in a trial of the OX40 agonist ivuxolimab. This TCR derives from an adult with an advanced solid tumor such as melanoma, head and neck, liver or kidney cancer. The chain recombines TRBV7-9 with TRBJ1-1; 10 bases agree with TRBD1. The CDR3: CASSWTGGTEAFF. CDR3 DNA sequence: TGTGCCAGCAGCTGGACAGGGGGGACTGAAGCTTTCTTT.